The source of this T cell receptor (beta chain) is a study of T cell changes during pregnancy in multiple sclerosis (dated by TCRdb to between 2018 and 2021). As for the study more broadly: The study looked at changes in the T cell repertoire across pregnancy in women with multiple sclerosis.

For this clone: Its specific antigen is unknown. Base qualities were left out, and no much larger clone turns up one base away.

To prepare the library, the immunoSEQ multiplex PCR assay was applied. TCRdb carries this immuneACCESS record with in-frame sequences only. Its versions omit some clonotypes, under half of them owing to an unresolved V gene in the studies checked, with the rest unexplained. The table for this sample lists fewer than 140,000 clones; 92% of them were counted only once. The ten biggest clones cover 1.5% to 2% of the sample. The sequencing used peripheral blood, collected after pregnancy. The TCR was taken from a female donor with multiple sclerosis, enrolled in a pregnancy study.

The CDR3 sequence is CAISGPTIGTSGHNEQFF. The DNA sequence follows: TGTGCCATCAGCGGTCCAACAATAGGGACTAGCGGACACAATGAGCAGTTCTTC. The chain was built from TRBV10-3 and TRBJ2-1, with 11 bases matching TRBD2. Trimming takes 6 bases off V and 5 bases off J; junction bases not matched to a gene: 15. Spanning cysteine to phenylalanine, the CDR3 consists of 18 amino acids. Solely the CDR3 DNA is kept, with 54 bases framed from the first base. CDR1 and CDR2 are drawn from the germline V gene: ENHRY, SYGVKD.